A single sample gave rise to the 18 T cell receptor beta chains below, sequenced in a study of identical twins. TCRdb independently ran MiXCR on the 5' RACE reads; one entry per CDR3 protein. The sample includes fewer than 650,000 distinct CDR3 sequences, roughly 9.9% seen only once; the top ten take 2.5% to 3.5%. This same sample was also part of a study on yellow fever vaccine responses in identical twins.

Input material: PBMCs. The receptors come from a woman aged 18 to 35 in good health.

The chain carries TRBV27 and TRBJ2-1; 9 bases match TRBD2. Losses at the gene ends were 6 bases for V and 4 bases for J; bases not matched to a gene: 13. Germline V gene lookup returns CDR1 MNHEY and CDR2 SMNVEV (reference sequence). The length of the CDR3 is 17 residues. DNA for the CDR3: TGTGCCAGCAGCCCCTACTCCTTAGCGGGGGATTACAATGAGCAGTTCTTC. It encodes CASSPYSLAGDYNEQFF.

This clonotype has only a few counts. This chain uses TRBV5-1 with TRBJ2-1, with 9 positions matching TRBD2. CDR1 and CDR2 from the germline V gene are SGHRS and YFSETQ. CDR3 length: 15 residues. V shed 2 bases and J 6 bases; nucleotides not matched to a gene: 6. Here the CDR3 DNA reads TGCGCCAGCAGCTTAGAGACTAGCGGTTTCAATGAGCAGTTCTTC. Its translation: CASSLETSGFNEQFF.

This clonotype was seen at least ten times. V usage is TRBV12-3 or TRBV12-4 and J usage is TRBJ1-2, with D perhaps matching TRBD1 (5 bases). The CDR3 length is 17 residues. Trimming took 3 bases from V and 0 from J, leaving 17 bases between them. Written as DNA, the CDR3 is TGTGCCAGCAGTTTCAATGTGGGGCCCCAAGCTAACTATGGCTACACCTTC. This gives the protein CASSFNVGPQANYGYTF.

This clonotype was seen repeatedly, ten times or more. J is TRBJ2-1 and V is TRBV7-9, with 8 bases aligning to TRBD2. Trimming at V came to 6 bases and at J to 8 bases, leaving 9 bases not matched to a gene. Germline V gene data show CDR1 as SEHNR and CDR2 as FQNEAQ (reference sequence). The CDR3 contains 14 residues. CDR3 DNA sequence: TGTGCCAGCAGGGGAGCGGGGGCGGAGGATGAGCAGTTCTTC. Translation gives CASRGAGAEDEQFF.

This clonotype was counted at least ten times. The chain's CDR3 is CATSGFDTGELFF. In DNA, the CDR3 is TGTGCCACCAGTGGTTTTGACACCGGGGAGCTGTTTTTT. The chain is built from TRBV24-1 and TRBJ2-2; D not resolved. Germline V gene lookup returns CDR1 KGHDR and CDR2 SFDVKD. V lost 5 bases to trimming and J lost 3 bases, with 6 bases between them. The CDR3 has 13 amino acids.

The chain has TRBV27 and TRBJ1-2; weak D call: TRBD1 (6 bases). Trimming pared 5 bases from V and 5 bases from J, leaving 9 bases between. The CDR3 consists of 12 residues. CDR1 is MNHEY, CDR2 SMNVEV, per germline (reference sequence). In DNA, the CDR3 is TGTGCCAGCAGTACCACAGGGTATGGCTACACCTTC. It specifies CASSTTGYGYTF.

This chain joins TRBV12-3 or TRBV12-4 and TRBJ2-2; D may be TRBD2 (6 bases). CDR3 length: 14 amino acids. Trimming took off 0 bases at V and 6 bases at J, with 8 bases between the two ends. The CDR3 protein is CASSLALASGELFF. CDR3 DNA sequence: TGTGCCAGCAGTTTAGCGCTAGCGTCCGGGGAGCTGTTTTTT.

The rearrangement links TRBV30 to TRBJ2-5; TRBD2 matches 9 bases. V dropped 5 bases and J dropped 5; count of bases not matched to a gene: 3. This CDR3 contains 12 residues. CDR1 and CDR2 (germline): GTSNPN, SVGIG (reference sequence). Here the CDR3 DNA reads TGTGCCTGGGGCGGGGGGGAGGAGACCCAGTACTTC. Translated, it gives CAWGGGEETQYF.

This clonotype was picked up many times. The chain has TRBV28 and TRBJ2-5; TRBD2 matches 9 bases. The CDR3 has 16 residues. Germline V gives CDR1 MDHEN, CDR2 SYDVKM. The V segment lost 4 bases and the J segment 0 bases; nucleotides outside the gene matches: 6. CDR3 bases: TGTGCCAGCAGTTCTAGACTAGCGGAATACCAAGAGACCCAGTACTTC. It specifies CASSSRLAEYQETQYF.

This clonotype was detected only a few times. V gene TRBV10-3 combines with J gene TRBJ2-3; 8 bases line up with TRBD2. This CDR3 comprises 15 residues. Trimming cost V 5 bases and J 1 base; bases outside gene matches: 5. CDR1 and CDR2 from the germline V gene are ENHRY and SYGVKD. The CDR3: CAISSGTRGTDTQYF. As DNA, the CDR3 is TGTGCCATCAGTTCCGGGACTAGGGGCACAGATACGCAGTATTTT.

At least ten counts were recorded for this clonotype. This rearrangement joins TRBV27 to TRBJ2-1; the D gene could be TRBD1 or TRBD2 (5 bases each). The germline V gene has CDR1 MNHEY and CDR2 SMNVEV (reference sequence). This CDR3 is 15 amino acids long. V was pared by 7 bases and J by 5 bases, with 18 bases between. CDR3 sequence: CASTPGALANNEQFF. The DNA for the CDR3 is TGTGCCAGCACTCCCGGGGCGCTGGCCAACAATGAGCAGTTCTTC.

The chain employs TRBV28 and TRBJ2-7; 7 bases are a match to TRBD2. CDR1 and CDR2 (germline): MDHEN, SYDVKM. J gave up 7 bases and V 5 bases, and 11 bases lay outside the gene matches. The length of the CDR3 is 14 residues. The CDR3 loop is CASSPPTRGEEQYF. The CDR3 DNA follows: TGTGCCAGCAGTCCCCCCACTCGGGGGGAGGAGCAGTACTTC.

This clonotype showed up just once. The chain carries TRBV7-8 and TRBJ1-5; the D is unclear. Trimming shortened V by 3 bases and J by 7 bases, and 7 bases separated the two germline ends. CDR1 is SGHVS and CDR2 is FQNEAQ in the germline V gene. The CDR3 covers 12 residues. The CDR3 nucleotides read TGTGCCAGCAGCTTTCCCCTACAGCCCCAGCATTTT. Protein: CASSFPLQPQHF.

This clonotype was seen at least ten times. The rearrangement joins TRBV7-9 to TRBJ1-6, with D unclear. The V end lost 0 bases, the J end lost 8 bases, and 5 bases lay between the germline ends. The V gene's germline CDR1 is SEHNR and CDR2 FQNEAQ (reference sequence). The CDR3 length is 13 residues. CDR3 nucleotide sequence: TGTGCCAGCAGCTTAGCCCGGGATTCACCCCTCCACTTT. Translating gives CASSLARDSPLHF.

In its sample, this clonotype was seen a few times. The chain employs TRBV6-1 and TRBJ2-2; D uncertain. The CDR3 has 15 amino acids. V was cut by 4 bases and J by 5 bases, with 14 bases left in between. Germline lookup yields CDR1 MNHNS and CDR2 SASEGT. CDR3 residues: CASSGPGYGTGELFF. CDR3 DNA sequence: TGTGCCAGCAGTGGGCCGGGCTATGGAACCGGGGAGCTGTTTTTT.

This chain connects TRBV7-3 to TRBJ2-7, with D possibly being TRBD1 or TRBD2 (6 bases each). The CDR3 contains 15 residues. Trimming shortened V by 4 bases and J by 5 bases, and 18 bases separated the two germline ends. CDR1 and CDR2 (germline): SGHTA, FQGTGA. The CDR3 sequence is CASSSSLRGENEQYF. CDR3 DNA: TGTGCCAGCAGCTCCTCCCTTAGGGGGGAGAACGAGCAGTACTTC.

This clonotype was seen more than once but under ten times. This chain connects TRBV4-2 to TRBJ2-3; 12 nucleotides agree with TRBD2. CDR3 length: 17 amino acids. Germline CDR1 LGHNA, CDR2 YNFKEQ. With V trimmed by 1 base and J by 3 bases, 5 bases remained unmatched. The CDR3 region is CASSQAPSGRATDTQYF. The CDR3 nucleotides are TGTGCCAGCAGCCAAGCTCCTAGCGGGAGGGCGACAGATACGCAGTATTTT.

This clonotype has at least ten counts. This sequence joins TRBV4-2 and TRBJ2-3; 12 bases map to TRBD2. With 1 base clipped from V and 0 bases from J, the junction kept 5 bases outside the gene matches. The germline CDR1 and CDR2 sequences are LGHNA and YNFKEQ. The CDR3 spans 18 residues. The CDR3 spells CASSQGLAGGPSTDTQYF. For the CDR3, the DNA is TGTGCCAGCAGCCAAGGGCTAGCGGGGGGGCCAAGCACAGATACGCAGTATTTT.